Below, 5 T cell receptor beta chains from the same sample are listed, as sequenced in a study of radiotherapy plus CTLA-4 blockade in lung cancer. Generated by immunoSEQ multiplex PCR, the TCRdb table keeps only in-frame clones and is missing some. This table holds some 50,000 clones, 84% found once. The specimen comprised peripheral blood, sampled from a patient treated with radiotherapy plus ipilimumab. The source of these receptors is a human donor with non-small cell lung cancer whose response to radiotherapy plus ipilimumab could not be evaluated.

The chain carries TRBV4-3 and TRBJ2-1; no firm D call. The CDR3 spans 15 residues. The V gene lost 0 bases and the J gene lost 2 bases, with 8 bases spanning the gap. The germline V gene has CDR1 LGHNA and CDR2 YSLEER. In DNA form, the CDR3 reads TGCGCCAGCAGCCAAGAACTCCAGGCCTACAATGAGCAGTTCTTC. This gives the protein CASSQELQAYNEQFF.

The J gene is TRBJ1-2, the V gene TRBV6-4; TRBD1 might be the D (5 bases). V was trimmed by 5 bases and J by 0 bases, leaving 10 bases between them. Germline V gene data show CDR1 as MRHNA and CDR2 as SNTAGT. This CDR3 has 14 residues. The chain's CDR3 is CASSPTATNYGYTF. The CDR3 DNA follows: TGTGCCAGCAGTCCGACAGCTACTAACTATGGCTACACCTTC.

The chain is built from TRBV6-1 and TRBJ2-3; perhaps TRBD2 as D (5 bases). The CDR3 contains 15 residues. Deletions cut 2 bases from V and 0 bases from J, with 9 bases between. Germline values: CDR1 MNHNS, CDR2 SASEGT. The CDR3: CASSEKRASTDTQYF. The CDR3 region has the DNA TGTGCCAGCAGTGAAAAGAGGGCTAGCACAGATACGCAGTATTTT.

This clone was seen more than once but under ten times. V and J are TRBV6-1 and TRBJ1-5; 10 nucleotides align to TRBD1. The CDR3 runs to 14 residues. Trimming removed 4 bases from V and 5 bases from J; junction bases left unmatched: 2. Germline V gene sequence: CDR1 MNHNS, CDR2 SASEGT. This chain's CDR3 is CASSGGTGDQPQHF. The CDR3 bases are TGTGCCAGCAGTGGAGGGACAGGGGATCAGCCCCAGCATTTT.

This chain uses TRBV7-2 with TRBJ2-1, with no clear D. The CDR3 spans 15 residues. Germline lookup yields CDR1 SGHTA and CDR2 FQGNSA. V was pared by 1 base and J by 7 bases, with 14 bases between. Here the CDR3 DNA reads TGTGCCAGCAGCTTAGATCTCCCAGGAAGGAATGAGCAGTTCTTC. It encodes CASSLDLPGRNEQFF.